Listed below are T cell receptor beta chains from one sample, sequenced in a study of control samples from healthy donors and cancer patients. Here immunoSEQ multiplex PCR was the method, and the copy in TCRdb shows in-frame clones only, minus some. The table has 350,000 to 450,000 clones, about nine tenths seen once; the top ten hold 5% to 8%. The sequenced sample consisted of PBMCs. The source of these receptors is a man aged 35-49 years with head and neck cancer. CDR3s include the opening cysteine and the closing phenylalanine or tryptophan. Fields, in order: D gene, clone size, J gene, V gene, CDR3 DNA, CDR3 protein. A D gene is named only where the DNA matches it firmly. Clone sizes are given selectively: once, few, many, or a class where the clone is expanded.

d_call: NA
clone_size: NA
j_call: TRBJ1-2
v_call: TRBV30
cdr3_nt: TGTGCCTGGGTGGACAGTGGCTATGGGGGGTACACCTTC
cdr3_aa: CAWVDSGYGGYTF

d_call: TRBD1
clone_size: NA
j_call: TRBJ2-7
v_call: TRBV19
cdr3_nt: TGTGCCAGTAGTAGCGGGACAGGCAGTCCCTACGAGCAGTACTTC
cdr3_aa: CASSSGTGSPYEQYF

d_call: TRBD1
clone_size: NA
j_call: TRBJ1-1
v_call: TRBV29-1
cdr3_nt: TGCAGCGCATTACAGGGGTACACTGAAGCTTTCTTT
cdr3_aa: CSALQGYTEAFF

d_call: NA
clone_size: NA
j_call: TRBJ2-5
v_call: TRBV5-1
cdr3_nt: TGCGCCAGCAGCTCTAGGGGGGAAGAGACCCAGTACTTC
cdr3_aa: CASSSRGEETQYF

d_call: NA
clone_size: NA
j_call: TRBJ2-2
v_call: TRBV7-2
cdr3_nt: TGTGCCAGCAGCTTTTCTTCTTCCGGGGAGCTGTTTTTT
cdr3_aa: CASSFSSSGELFF

d_call: NA
clone_size: NA
j_call: TRBJ2-3
v_call: TRBV6-6
cdr3_nt: TGTGCCAGCACTACCGGGGCCCTCGAAATGGCAGATACGCAGTATTTT
cdr3_aa: CASTTGALEMADTQYF

d_call: TRBD2
clone_size: NA
j_call: TRBJ2-7
v_call: TRBV5-5
cdr3_nt: TGTGCCAGCAGCTTGTTGGGGGACTACAACTACGAGCAGTACTTC
cdr3_aa: CASSLLGDYNYEQYF

d_call: NA
clone_size: NA
j_call: TRBJ1-2
v_call: TRBV7-4
cdr3_nt: TGTGCCAGCAGCTTAACGGACAGAAAACGCAACTATGGCTACACCTTC
cdr3_aa: CASSLTDRKRNYGYTF

d_call: NA
clone_size: NA
j_call: TRBJ2-3
v_call: TRBV10-1
cdr3_nt: TGCGCCAGCAGTACACTTAGCGGAGGCACAGATACGCAGTATTTT
cdr3_aa: CASSTLSGGTDTQYF

d_call: NA
clone_size: NA
j_call: TRBJ1-1
v_call: TRBV7-2
cdr3_nt: TGTGCCAGCAGCCCGGCGGTGGGCAGTTACTTCTCTGAAGCTTTCTTT
cdr3_aa: CASSPAVGSYFSEAFF

d_call: TRBD2
clone_size: NA
j_call: TRBJ2-5
v_call: TRBV27
cdr3_nt: TGTGCCAGCAGTTTATCGAGAAGGACTAGCGGGACTGAGACCCAGTACTTC
cdr3_aa: CASSLSRRTSGTETQYF

d_call: TRBD1
clone_size: NA
j_call: TRBJ1-1
v_call: TRBV6-5
cdr3_nt: TGTGCCAGCAGTCGACAGGGTAACACTGAAGCTTTCTTT
cdr3_aa: CASSRQGNTEAFF

d_call: NA
clone_size: NA
j_call: TRBJ1-1
v_call: TRBV18
cdr3_nt: TGTGCCAGCTCACCTGTCGGGGACACCTTCTTGAACACTGAAGCTTTCTTT
cdr3_aa: CASSPVGDTFLNTEAFF

d_call: NA
clone_size: NA
j_call: TRBJ2-2
v_call: TRBV6-5
cdr3_nt: TGTGCCAGCAGCGGGTTGAACACCGGGGAGCTGTTTTTT
cdr3_aa: CASSGLNTGELFF

d_call: TRBD1
clone_size: once
j_call: TRBJ1-5
v_call: TRBV30
cdr3_nt: TGTGCCTGGAGTTCTAACAGGGGCGGTCAGCCCCAGCATTTT
cdr3_aa: CAWSSNRGGQPQHF

d_call: TRBD2
clone_size: NA
j_call: TRBJ2-1
v_call: TRBV3-1/TRBV3-2
cdr3_nt: TGTGCCAGCAGCCTCCGACTAGCGGGTCGGTCCTACAATGAGCAGTTCTTC
cdr3_aa: CASSLRLAGRSYNEQFF

d_call: TRBD1
clone_size: NA
j_call: TRBJ2-7
v_call: TRBV28
cdr3_nt: TGTGCCAGCAGTTTAGTATTCGGACAGGGATATGCCGAGCAGTACTTC
cdr3_aa: CASSLVFGQGYAEQYF

d_call: NA
clone_size: NA
j_call: TRBJ2-5
v_call: TRBV24-1
cdr3_nt: TGTGCCACCAGTGGAGGGGGGCCGGGTATCTATGTGACCCAGTACTTC
cdr3_aa: CATSGGGPGIYVTQYF

d_call: TRBD2
clone_size: NA
j_call: TRBJ2-7
v_call: TRBV19
cdr3_nt: TGTGCCAGTAGTATACGGAGGGAGGGCGAGCAGTACTTC
cdr3_aa: CASSIRREGEQYF

d_call: TRBD1
clone_size: NA
j_call: TRBJ1-6
v_call: TRBV6-5
cdr3_nt: TGTGCCAGCAGTTACTTGGAGGGGACAGGGAGCTCACCCCTCCACTTT
cdr3_aa: CASSYLEGTGSSPLHF

d_call: NA
clone_size: NA
j_call: TRBJ1-5
v_call: TRBV20-1
cdr3_nt: TGCAGTGCTAGTATACTGGTCAATCAGCCCCAGCATTTT
cdr3_aa: CSASILVNQPQHF

d_call: TRBD1
clone_size: NA
j_call: TRBJ1-3
v_call: TRBV2
cdr3_nt: TGTGCCAGCGGGGACAGCCTGAACCTCTCTGGAAACACCATATATTTT
cdr3_aa: CASGDSLNLSGNTIYF

d_call: NA
clone_size: NA
j_call: TRBJ1-1
v_call: TRBV3-1/TRBV3-2
cdr3_nt: TGTGCCAGCAGCAGCACGATAAACACTGAAGCTTTCTTT
cdr3_aa: CASSSTINTEAFF

d_call: TRBD1
clone_size: once
j_call: TRBJ1-3
v_call: TRBV12-3/TRBV12-4
cdr3_nt: TGTGCCAGCAGCCCGACAGGGGGAAACACCATATATTTT
cdr3_aa: CASSPTGGNTIYF

d_call: NA
clone_size: NA
j_call: TRBJ1-2
v_call: TRBV19
cdr3_nt: TGTGCCAGTAGGTCGGGACGGTCGACCTCCAACTATGGCTACACCTTC
cdr3_aa: CASRSGRSTSNYGYTF

d_call: NA
clone_size: NA
j_call: TRBJ1-1
v_call: TRBV5-6
cdr3_nt: TGTGCCAGCAGCTTGGGTGGGGGTGACACTGAAGCTTTCTTT
cdr3_aa: CASSLGGGDTEAFF

d_call: NA
clone_size: NA
j_call: TRBJ2-5
v_call: TRBV5-1
cdr3_nt: TGCGCCAGCAGCTGGGCCCTCCAAGAGACCCAGTACTTC
cdr3_aa: CASSWALQETQYF

d_call: NA
clone_size: NA
j_call: TRBJ1-1
v_call: TRBV6-6
cdr3_nt: TGTGCCAGCAGGGAAGGGGTAGAAGCTTTCTTT
cdr3_aa: CASREGVEAFF

d_call: NA
clone_size: few
j_call: TRBJ2-3
v_call: TRBV18
cdr3_nt: TGTGCCAGCTCACCCCCTTTAGCGGAGCTCACAGATACGCAGTATTTT
cdr3_aa: CASSPPLAELTDTQYF

d_call: NA
clone_size: once
j_call: TRBJ2-3
v_call: TRBV3-1/TRBV3-2
cdr3_nt: TGTGCCAGCAGCCAAGATTTGCGTAGGGCAGATACGCAGTATTTT
cdr3_aa: CASSQDLRRADTQYF

d_call: TRBD2
clone_size: NA
j_call: TRBJ2-5
v_call: TRBV27
cdr3_nt: TGTGCCAGCAGTTTAGAATTCCGGACTAGTCTGGAGACCCAGTACTTC
cdr3_aa: CASSLEFRTSLETQYF

d_call: NA
clone_size: NA
j_call: TRBJ2-5
v_call: TRBV25-1
cdr3_nt: TGTGCCAGCAGTAAAACCAACCTAACTGGCTTCGGGGAGACCCAGTACTTC
cdr3_aa: CASSKTNLTGFGETQYF

d_call: TRBD2
clone_size: NA
j_call: TRBJ2-3
v_call: TRBV15
cdr3_nt: TGTGCCACCAGCAGGTCGACTAGCGGGGGGAGCACAGATACGCAGTATTTT
cdr3_aa: CATSRSTSGGSTDTQYF

d_call: NA
clone_size: NA
j_call: TRBJ1-3
v_call: TRBV11-2
cdr3_nt: TGTGCCAGCAGCTTAGGACGGACGGGAAACACCATATATTTT
cdr3_aa: CASSLGRTGNTIYF

d_call: TRBD2
clone_size: NA
j_call: TRBJ2-3
v_call: TRBV5-1
cdr3_nt: TGCGCCAGCAGCTTGGCGGGAGGGCTGGTAGATACGCAGTATTTT
cdr3_aa: CASSLAGGLVDTQYF

d_call: NA
clone_size: NA
j_call: TRBJ2-1
v_call: TRBV24-1
cdr3_nt: TGTGCCACCAGTGCCCGAGGGGGGAATGAGCAGTTCTTC
cdr3_aa: CATSARGGNEQFF